This T cell receptor (beta chain) was recorded in a study of cytomegalovirus exposure and HLA in healthy donors. To note about this clone: Its target is unknown.

The length of the CDR3 is 14 residues. The V end was cut by 5 bases, the J end by 7 bases, with 19 bases between. From germline, CDR1 is GTSNPN and CDR2 SVGIG (reference sequence). Notes on the study in general: Fewer N-insertions than the roughly 630-donor mean were reportedly shown by an Asian-associated ancestry cluster in a later analysis. In a later analysis, V- and J-gene trimming of beta chains associated with a DCLRE1C missense variant, replicated independently.

The PCR had 60 Vbeta and 13 Jbeta primers. Original analysis: It was a later analysis that counted roughly 80 million unique TCR beta chains, of which around 11 million were shared. Clones were sequenced by immunoSEQ multiplex PCR, and TCRdb holds only the in-frame ones, with some missing. The V and J calls and the clone size are those of that table, but D and trimming were determined from the DNA. Its listing shows some 160,000 clones. Nominally healthy donors were sampled, though unrecorded immune exposures were likely. V usage is TRBV30 and J usage is TRBJ2-3; D might be TRBD1 (6 bases). The specimen sequenced was PBMCs. The origin of this receptor is a man in his thirties or forties in good health and CMV-seronegative. Written as DNA, the CDR3 is TGTGCCTGGGCCACGAGGGCAGGGGCGAATACGCAGTATTTT. It translates to CAWATRAGANTQYF.